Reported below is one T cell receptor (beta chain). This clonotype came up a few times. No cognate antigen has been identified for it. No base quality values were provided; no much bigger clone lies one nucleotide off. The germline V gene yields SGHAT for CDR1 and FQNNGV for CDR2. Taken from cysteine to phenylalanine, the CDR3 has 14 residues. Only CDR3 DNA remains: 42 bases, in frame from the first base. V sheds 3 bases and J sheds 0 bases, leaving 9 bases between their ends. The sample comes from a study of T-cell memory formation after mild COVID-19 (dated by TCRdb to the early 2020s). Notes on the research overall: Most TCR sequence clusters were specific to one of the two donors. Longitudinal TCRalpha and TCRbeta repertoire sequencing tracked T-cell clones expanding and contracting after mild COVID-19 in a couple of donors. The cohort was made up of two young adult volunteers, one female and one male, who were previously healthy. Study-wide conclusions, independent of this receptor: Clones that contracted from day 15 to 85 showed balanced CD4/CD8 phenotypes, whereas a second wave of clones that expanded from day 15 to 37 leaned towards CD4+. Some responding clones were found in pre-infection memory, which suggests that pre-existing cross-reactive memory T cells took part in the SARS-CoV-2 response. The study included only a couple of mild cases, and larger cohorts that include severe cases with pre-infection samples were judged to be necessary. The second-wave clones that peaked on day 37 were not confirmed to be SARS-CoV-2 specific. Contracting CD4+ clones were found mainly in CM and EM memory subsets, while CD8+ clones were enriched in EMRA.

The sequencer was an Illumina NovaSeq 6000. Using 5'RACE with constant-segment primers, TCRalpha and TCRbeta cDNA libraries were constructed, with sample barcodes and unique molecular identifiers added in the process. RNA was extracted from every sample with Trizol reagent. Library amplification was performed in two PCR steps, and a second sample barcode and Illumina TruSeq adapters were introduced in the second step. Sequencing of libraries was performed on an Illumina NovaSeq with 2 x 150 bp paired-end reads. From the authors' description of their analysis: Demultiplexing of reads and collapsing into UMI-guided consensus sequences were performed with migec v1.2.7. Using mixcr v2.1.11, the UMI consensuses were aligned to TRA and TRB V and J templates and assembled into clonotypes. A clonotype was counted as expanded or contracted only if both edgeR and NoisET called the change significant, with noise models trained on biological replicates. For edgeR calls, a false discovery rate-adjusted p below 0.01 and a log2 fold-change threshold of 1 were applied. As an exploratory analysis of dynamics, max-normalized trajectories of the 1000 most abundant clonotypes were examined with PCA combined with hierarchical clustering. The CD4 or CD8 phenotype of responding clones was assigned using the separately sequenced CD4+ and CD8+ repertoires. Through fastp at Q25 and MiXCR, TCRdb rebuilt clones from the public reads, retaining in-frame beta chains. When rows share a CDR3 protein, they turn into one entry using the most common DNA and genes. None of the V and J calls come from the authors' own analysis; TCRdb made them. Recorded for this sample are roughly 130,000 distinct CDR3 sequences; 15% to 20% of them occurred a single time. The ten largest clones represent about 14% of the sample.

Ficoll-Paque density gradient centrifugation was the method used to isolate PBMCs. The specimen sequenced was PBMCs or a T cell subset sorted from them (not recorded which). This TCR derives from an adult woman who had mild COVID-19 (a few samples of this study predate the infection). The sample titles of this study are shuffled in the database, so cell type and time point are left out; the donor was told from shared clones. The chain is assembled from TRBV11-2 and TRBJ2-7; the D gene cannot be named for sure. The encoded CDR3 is CASSFTPPSYEQYF. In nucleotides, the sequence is TGTGCCAGCAGCTTTACTCCTCCCTCCTACGAGCAGTACTTC.